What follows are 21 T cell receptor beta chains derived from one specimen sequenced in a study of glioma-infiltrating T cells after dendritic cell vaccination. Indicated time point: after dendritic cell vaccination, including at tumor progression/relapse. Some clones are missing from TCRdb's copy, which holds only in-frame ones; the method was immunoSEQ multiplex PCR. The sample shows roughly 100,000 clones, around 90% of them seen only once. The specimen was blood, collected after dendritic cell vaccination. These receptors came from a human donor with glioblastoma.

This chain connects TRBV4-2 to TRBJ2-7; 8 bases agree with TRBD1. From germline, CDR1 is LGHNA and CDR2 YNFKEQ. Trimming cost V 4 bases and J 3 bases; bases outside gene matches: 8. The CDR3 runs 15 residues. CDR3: CASSLRLDRDYEQYF. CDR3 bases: TGTGCCAGCAGCCTGAGACTGGACAGGGACTACGAGCAGTACTTC.

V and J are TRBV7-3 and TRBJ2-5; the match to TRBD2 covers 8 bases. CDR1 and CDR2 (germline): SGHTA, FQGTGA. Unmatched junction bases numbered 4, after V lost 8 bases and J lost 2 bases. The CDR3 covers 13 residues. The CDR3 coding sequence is TGTGCCAGCGCGCGGGAGGTACAAGAGACCCAGTACTTC. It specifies CASAREVQETQYF.

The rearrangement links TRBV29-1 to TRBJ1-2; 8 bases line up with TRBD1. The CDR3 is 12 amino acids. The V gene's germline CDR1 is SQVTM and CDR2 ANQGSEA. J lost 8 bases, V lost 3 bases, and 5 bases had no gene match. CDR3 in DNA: TGCAGCGTTGAGTCGACAGGGGTGGGCTACACCTTC. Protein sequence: CSVESTGVGYTF.

CDR3 in amino acids: CASSSTGGGETQYF. CDR3 coding DNA: TGTGCCAGCAGTTCCACAGGGGGCGGGGAGACCCAGTACTTC. The gene calls are TRBV6-5 and TRBJ2-5, with 9 bases matching TRBD1. The CDR3 sequence is 14 residues long. Losses at the gene ends were 4 bases for V and 5 bases for J; bases not matched to a gene: 5. Germline V CDR1 and CDR2: MNHEY, SVGAGI.

This chain's CDR3 is CASSVYGTGGGIAQYF. CDR3 coding DNA: TGTGCCAGCAGCGTATACGGGACTGGCGGGGGGATTGCGCAGTATTTT. V is TRBV9 and J is TRBJ2-3; TRBD2 matches 8 bases. Trimming cost V 1 base and J 10 bases; bases outside gene matches: 14. The germline V gene encodes CDR1 SGDLS and CDR2 YYNGEE. The CDR3 consists of 16 residues.

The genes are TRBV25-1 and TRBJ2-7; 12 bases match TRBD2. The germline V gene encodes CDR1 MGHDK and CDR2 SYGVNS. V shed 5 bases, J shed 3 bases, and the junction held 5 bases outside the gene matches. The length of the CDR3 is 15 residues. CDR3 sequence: CASSSTSGSRYEQYF. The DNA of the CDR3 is TGTGCCAGCAGTTCGACTAGCGGGAGTCGCTACGAGCAGTACTTC.

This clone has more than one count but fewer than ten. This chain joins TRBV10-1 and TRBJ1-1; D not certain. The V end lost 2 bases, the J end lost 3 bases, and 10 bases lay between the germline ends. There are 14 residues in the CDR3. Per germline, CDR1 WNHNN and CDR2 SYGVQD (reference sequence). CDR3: CASSERQTDTEAFF. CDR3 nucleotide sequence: TGCGCCAGCAGTGAGCGACAAACGGACACTGAAGCTTTCTTT.

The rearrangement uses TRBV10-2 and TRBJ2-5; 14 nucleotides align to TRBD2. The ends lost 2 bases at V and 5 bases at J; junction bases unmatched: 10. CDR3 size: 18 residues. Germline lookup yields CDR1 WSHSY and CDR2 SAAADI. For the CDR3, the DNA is TGCGCCAGCAGTGAGGGGGGGACTAGCGGGAGTTTTAGGGAGACCCAGTACTTC. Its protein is CASSEGGTSGSFRETQYF.

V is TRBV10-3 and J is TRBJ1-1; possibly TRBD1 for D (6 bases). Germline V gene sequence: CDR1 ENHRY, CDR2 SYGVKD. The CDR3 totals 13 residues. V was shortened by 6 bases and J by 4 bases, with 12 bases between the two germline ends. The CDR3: CAISETGPTEAFF. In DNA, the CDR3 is TGTGCCATCAGCGAAACAGGGCCCACTGAAGCTTTCTTT.

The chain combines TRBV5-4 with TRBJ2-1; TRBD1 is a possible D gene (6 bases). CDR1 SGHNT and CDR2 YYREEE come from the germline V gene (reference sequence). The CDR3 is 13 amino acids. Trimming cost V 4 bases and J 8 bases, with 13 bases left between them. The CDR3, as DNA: TGTGCCAGCAGCAGGACAGTGACGGATGAGCAGTTCTTC. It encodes CASSRTVTDEQFF.

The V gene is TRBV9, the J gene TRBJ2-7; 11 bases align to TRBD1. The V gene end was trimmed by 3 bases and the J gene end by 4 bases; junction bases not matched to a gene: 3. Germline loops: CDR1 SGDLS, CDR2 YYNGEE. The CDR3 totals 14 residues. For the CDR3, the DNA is TGTGCCAGCAGCGAGGGACAGGGGGTATACGAGCAGTACTTC. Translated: CASSEGQGVYEQYF.

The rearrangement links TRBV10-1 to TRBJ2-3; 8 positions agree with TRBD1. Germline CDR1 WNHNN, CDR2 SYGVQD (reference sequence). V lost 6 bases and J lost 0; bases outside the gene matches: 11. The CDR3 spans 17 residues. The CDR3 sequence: CASSHSGTGASTDTQYF. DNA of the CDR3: TGCGCCAGCAGCCATTCGGGGACAGGCGCTAGCACAGATACGCAGTATTTT.

CDR3 bases: TGCGCCAGCAGCCCGGGACAGAACGCGGCTAATGAAAAACTGTTTTTT. This sequence encodes CASSPGQNAANEKLFF. The chain couples TRBV5-1 to TRBJ1-4, with 7 bases that match TRBD1. The CDR3 length is 16 residues. V lost 4 bases and J lost 3; bases outside the gene matches: 9. Germline V gene sequence: CDR1 SGHRS, CDR2 YFSETQ.

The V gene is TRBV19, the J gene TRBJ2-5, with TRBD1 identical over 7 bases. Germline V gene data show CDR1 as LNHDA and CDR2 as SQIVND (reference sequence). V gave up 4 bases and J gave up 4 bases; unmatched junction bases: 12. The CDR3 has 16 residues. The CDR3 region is CASSNFDRVSGETQYF. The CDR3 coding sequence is TGTGCCAGTAGTAACTTCGACAGGGTATCGGGAGAGACCCAGTACTTC.

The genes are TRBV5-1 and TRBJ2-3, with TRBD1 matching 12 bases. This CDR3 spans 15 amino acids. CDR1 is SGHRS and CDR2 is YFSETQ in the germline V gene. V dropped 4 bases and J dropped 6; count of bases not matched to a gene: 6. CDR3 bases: TGCGCCAGCAGCCGCGGGACAGGGGGCGGTGATACGCAGTATTTT. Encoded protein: CASSRGTGGGDTQYF. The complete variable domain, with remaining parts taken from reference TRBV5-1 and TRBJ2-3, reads KAGVTQTPRYLIKTRGQQVTLSCSPISGHRSVSWYQQTPGQGLQFLFEYFSETQRNKGNFPGRFSGRQFSNSRSEMNVSTLELGDSALYLCASSRGTGGGDTQYFGPGTRLTVL.

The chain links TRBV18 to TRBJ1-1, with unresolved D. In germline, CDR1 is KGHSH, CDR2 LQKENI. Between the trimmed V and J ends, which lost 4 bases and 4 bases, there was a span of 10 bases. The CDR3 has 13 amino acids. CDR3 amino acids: CASSLKTGTEAFF. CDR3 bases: TGTGCCAGCTCACTGAAAACGGGCACTGAAGCTTTCTTT. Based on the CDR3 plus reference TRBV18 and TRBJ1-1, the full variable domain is NAGVMQNPRHLVRRRGQEARLRCSPMKGHSHVYWYRQLPEEGLKFMVYLQKENIIDESGMPKERFSAEFPKEGPSILRIQQVVRGDSAAYFCASSLKTGTEAFFGQGTRLTVV.

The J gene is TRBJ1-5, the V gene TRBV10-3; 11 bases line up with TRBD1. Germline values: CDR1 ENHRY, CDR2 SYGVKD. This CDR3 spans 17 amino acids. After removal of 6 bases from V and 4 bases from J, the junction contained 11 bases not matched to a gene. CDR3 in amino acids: CAISSGTGGQKNQPQHF. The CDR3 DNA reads TGTGCCATCAGCTCCGGGACAGGGGGACAGAAGAATCAGCCCCAGCATTTT.

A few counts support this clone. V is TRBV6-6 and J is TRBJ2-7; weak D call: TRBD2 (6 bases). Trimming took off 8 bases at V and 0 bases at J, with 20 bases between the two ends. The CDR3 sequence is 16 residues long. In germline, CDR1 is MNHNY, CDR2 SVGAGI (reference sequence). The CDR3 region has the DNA TGTGCCAGCGAAGATAGGGCGGGGATAAGCTCCTACGAGCAGTACTTC. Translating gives CASEDRAGISSYEQYF.

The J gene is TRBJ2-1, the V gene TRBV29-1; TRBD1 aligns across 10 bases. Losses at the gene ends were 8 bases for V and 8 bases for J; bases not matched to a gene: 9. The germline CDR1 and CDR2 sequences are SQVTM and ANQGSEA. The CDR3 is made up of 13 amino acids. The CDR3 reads CSIRQGAGDEQFF. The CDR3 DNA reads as TGCAGCATCAGACAGGGGGCTGGTGATGAGCAGTTCTTC.

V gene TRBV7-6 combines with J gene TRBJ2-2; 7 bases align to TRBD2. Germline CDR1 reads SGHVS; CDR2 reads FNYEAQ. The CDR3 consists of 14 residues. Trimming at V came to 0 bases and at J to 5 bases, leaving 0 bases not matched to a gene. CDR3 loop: CASSLAGGTGELFF. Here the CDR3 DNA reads TGTGCCAGCAGCTTAGCGGGGGGGACCGGGGAGCTGTTTTTT.

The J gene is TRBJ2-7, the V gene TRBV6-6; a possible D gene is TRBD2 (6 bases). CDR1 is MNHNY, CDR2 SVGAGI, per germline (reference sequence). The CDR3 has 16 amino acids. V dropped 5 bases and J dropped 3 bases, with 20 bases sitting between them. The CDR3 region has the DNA TGTGCCAGCAGTCCCAGGAGGGGCGGCATCGACTACGAGCAGTACTTC. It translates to CASSPRRGGIDYEQYF.